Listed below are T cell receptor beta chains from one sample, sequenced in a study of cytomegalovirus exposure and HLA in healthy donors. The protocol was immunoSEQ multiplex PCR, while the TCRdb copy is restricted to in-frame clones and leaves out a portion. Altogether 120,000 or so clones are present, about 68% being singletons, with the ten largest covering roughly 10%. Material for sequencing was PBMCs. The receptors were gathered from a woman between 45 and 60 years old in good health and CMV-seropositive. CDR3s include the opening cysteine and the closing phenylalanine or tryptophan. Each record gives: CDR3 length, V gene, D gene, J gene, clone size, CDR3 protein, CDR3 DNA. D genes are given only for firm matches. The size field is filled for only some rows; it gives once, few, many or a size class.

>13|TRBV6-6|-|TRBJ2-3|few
CASTSLSTDTQYF
TGTGCCAGCACCTCACTGAGCACAGATACGCAGTATTTT
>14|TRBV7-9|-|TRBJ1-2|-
CASSLEMHSGGYTF
TGTGCCAGCAGCTTAGAGATGCACTCCGGGGGCTACACCTTC
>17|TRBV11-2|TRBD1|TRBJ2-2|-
CASSPLQGKGNTGELFF
TGTGCCAGCAGCCCCTTACAGGGGAAGGGGAACACCGGGGAGCTGTTTTTT
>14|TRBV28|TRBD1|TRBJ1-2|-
CASSVGQGSYGYTF
TGTGCCAGCAGTGTAGGACAGGGGTCTTATGGCTACACCTTC
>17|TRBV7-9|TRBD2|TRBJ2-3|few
CASSFGAGGLGADTQYF
TGTGCCAGCAGCTTTGGCGCGGGAGGGCTTGGTGCCGATACGCAGTATTTT
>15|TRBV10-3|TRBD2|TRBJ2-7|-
CAISESSGVNYEQYF
TGTGCCATCAGTGAGTCCAGCGGGGTGAACTACGAGCAGTACTTC
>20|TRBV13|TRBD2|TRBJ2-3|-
CASSPTGLAGEPTILDTQYF
TGTGCCAGCAGCCCAACCGGACTAGCGGGAGAACCCACTATCCTAGATACGCAGTATTTT
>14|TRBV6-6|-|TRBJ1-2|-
CASSYLGRGDGYTF
TGTGCCAGCAGTTACCTGGGGAGGGGGGATGGCTACACCTTC
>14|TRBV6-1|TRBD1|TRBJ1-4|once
CASSERGRWEKLFF
TGTGCCAGCAGTGAGAGGGGGCGTTGGGAAAAACTGTTTTTT
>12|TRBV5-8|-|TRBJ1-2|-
CASSLTRDGYTF
TGTGCCAGCAGCTTGACGCGGGATGGCTACACCTTC
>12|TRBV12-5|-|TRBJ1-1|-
CASAFDSTEAFF
TGTGCAAGTGCCTTTGACAGCACTGAAGCTTTCTTT
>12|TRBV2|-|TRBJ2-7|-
CATGVGGYEQYF
TGTGCCACAGGGGTTGGAGGCTACGAGCAGTACTTC
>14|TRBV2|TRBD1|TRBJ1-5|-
CASSVDRDGQPQHF
TGTGCCAGCAGCGTCGACAGGGATGGTCAGCCCCAGCATTTT
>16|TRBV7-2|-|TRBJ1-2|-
CASSLVPQQNTYGYTF
TGTGCCAGCAGCTTAGTGCCACAGCAGAACACTTATGGCTACACCTTC
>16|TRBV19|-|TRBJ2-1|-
CASSIDSGVPYNEQFF
TGTGCCAGTAGTATAGATTCGGGGGTCCCCTACAATGAGCAGTTCTTC
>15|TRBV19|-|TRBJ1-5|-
CASSAQAGLGQPQHF
TGTGCCAGTAGTGCACAGGCAGGGCTGGGGCAGCCCCAGCATTTT